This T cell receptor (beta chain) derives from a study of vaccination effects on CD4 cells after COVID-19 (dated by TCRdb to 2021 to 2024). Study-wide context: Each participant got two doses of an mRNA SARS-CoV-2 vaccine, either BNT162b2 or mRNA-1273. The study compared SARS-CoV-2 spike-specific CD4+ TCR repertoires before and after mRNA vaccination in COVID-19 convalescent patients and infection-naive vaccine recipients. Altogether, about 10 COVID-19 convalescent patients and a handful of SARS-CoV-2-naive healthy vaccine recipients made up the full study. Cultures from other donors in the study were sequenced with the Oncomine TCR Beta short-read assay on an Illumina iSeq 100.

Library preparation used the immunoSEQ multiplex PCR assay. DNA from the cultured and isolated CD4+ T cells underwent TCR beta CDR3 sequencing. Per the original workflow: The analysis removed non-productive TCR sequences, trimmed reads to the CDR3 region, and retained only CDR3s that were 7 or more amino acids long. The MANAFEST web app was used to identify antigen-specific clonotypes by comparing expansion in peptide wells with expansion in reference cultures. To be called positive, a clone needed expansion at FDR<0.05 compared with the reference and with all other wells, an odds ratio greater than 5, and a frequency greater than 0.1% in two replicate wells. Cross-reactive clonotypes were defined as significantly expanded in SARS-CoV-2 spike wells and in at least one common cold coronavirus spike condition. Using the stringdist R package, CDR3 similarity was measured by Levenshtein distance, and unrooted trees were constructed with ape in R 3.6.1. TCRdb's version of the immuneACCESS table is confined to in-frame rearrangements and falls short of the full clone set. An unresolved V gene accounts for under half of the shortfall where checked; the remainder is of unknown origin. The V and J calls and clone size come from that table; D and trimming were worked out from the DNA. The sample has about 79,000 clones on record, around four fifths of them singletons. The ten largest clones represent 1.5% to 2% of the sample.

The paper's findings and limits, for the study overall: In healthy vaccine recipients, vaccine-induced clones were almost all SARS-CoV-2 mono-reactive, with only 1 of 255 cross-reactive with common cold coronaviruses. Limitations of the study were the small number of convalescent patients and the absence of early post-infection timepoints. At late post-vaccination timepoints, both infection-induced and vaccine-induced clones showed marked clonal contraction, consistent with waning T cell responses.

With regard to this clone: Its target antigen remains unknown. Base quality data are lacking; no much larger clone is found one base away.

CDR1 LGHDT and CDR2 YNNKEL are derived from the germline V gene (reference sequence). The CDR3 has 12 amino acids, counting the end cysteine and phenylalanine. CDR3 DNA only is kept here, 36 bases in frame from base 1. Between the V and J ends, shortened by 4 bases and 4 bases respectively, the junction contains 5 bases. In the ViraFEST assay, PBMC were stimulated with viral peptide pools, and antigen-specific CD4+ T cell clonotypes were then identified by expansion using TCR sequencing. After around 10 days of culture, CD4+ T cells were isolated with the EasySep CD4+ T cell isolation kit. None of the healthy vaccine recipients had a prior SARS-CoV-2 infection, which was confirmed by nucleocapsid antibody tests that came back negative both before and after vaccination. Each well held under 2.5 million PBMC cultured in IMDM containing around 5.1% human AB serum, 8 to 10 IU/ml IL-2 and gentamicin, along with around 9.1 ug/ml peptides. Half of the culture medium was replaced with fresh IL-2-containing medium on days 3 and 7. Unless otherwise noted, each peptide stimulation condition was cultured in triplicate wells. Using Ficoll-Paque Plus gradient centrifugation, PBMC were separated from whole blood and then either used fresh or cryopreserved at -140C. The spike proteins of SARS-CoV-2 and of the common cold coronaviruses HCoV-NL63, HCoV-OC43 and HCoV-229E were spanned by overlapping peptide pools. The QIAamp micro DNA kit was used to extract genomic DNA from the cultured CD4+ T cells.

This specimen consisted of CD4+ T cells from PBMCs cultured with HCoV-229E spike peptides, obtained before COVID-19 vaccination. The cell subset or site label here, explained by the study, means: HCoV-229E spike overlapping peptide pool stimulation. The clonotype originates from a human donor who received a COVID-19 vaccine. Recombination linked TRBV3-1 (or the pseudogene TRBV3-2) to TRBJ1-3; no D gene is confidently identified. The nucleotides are TGTGCCAGCAGCCCACAGGGAAACACCATATATTTT. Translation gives CASSPQGNTIYF.